By sample share, the clone carrying this T cell receptor beta chain is medium-sized. Its matching antigen is unknown. V lost 0 bases, J lost 3 bases, and 0 bases stayed unmatched. CDR3 length: 15 amino acids. CDR1 and CDR2 (germline): LGHNA, YNFKEQ. Each library started from 15 ng of total RNA using the QIAseq Immune Repertoire TCR panel. TCRdb independently ran MiXCR on the reads; one entry per CDR3 protein. The data contain about 2,400 distinct CDR3 sequences, roughly 7% of them seen just once; the ten biggest clones take up just under 3%. The data belong to a study of circulating CD8 cells and anti-PD-1 response in melanoma. Points from the study as a whole: Only baseline and M1 samples entered the published repertoire comparisons.

Sorting of live CD3+CD8+TCRalphabeta+ cells by PD-1 and/or TIGIT gave four subsets. The genes are TRBV4-2 and TRBJ2-1; 9 positions match TRBD2. The source of this sequence is a human donor with melanoma. The sequences come from CD8+ T cells from PBMCs, collected at baseline or after one month of anti-PD-1 therapy (not recorded which). The CDR3 here is CASSQERGGYNEQFF. The DNA of the CDR3 is TGTGCCAGCAGCCAAGAGCGGGGGGGCTACAATGAGCAGTTCTTC.